This TCR beta chain appears in the sequencing data of a study of beta chain features in type 1 diabetes. Germline V gene lookup returns CDR1 WNHNN and CDR2 SYGVQD (reference sequence). The CDR3 length is 11 residues. Trimming shortened V by 4 bases and J by 7 bases, and 5 bases separated the two germline ends. Naive, central memory, regulatory and stem cell-like memory cells within the CD4+ compartment were sorted using CD45RO/CCR7/CD25/CD127/CD95/CD27. Expressed TCRB transcripts were sequenced because the entire RNA isolate underwent reverse transcription. Libraries were prepared by immunoSEQ multiplex PCR; TCRdb keeps only in-frame clonotypes and omits some of them. This sample has some 250,000 clones, with about 25% found just once. This clone was counted ten times or more.

This chain joins TRBV10-1 and TRBJ2-1; no firm D call. This clonotype was obtained from a man aged 25 to 45 in good health. Sequenced input: central memory CD4+ T cells from blood. For the CDR3, the DNA is TGCGCCAGCAGTGCCCTAAATGAGCAGTTCTTC. Translated: CASSALNEQFF.